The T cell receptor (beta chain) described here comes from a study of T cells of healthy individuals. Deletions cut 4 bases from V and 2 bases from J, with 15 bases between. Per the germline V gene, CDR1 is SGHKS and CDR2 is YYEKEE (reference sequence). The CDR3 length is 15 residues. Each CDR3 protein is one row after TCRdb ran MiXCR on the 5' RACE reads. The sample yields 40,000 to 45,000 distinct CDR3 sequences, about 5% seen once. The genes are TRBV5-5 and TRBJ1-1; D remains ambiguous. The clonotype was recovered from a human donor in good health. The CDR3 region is CASSTTPGRNTEAFF. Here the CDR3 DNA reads TGTGCCAGCAGCACGACACCCGGGAGAAACACTGAAGCTTTCTTT.